The 6 T cell receptor beta chains below all came from one sample that was sequenced in a study of graft-versus-host responses after intestinal transplantation. No antigen has been identified for these receptors. Sequencing used immunoSEQ multiplex PCR; TCRdb keeps in-frame clones, though not all of them. The sample has 110,000 to 150,000 clones, about 93% seen once; the top ten hold around 0.19%. This specimen consisted of unstimulated CD4+ T cells sorted from spleen or lymph node cells, obtained before intestinal transplant. The receptors stem from a human donor who received an intestinal transplant.

This clone occurred once. The chain carries TRBV7-3 and TRBJ1-1; D remains unclear. Trimming removed 5 bases from V and 7 bases from J, with 20 bases in between. CDR3 length equals 15 residues. Germline V gives CDR1 SGHTA, CDR2 FQGTGA. CDR3 loop: CASSPGSGPRDEAFF. DNA for the CDR3: TGTGCCAGCAGCCCCGGATCCGGGCCTAGAGATGAAGCTTTCTTT.

A single count supports this clone. The V and J genes are TRBV28 and TRBJ2-5; 10 positions match TRBD2. Germline lookup yields CDR1 MDHEN and CDR2 SYDVKM. The CDR3 is 16 amino acids. The V gene end was trimmed by 2 bases and the J gene end by 5 bases; junction bases not matched to a gene: 8. CDR3 loop: CASSLGSGRADETQYF. The CDR3, as DNA: TGTGCCAGCAGTTTAGGGAGCGGGAGGGCCGATGAGACCCAGTACTTC.

This rearrangement joins TRBV10-3 to TRBJ2-7; TRBD2 matches 11 bases. Per the germline V gene, CDR1 is ENHRY and CDR2 is SYGVKD. V dropped 6 bases and J dropped 3; count of bases not matched to a gene: 4. CDR3 length equals 14 residues. The CDR3 here is CAISGTSGYYEQYF. CDR3 in DNA: TGTGCCATCAGCGGGACTAGCGGTTACTACGAGCAGTACTTC.

This clone was observed once. Other nucleotide sequences in the sample specify the same CDR3. The V and J genes are TRBV5-5 and TRBJ1-1, with 7 bases identical to TRBD1. The CDR3 has 13 amino acids. Germline values: CDR1 SGHKS, CDR2 YYEKEE (reference sequence). With V trimmed by 4 bases and J by 2 bases, 2 bases remained unmatched. CDR3 DNA sequence: TGTGCCAGCAGCCGACAGGGTAACACTGAAGCTTTCTTT. This encodes CASSRQGNTEAFF.

Comment on this clone: The same CDR3 is also encoded by other DNA sequences in this sample. The chain has TRBV19 and TRBJ2-3; 8 bases map to TRBD2. The CDR3 has 12 residues. The V gene end was trimmed by 6 bases and the J gene end by 4 bases; junction bases not matched to a gene: 0. Germline V gene sequence: CDR1 LNHDA, CDR2 SQIVND (reference sequence). The CDR3 protein is CASSGRADTQYF. The CDR3 bases are TGTGCCAGTAGCGGGAGGGCAGATACGCAGTATTTT.

The chain links TRBV7-8 to TRBJ2-3; D not resolved. The germline V gene encodes CDR1 SGHVS and CDR2 FQNEAQ. The CDR3 is 14 amino acids. The V end lost 1 base, the J end lost 8 bases, and 13 bases lay between the germline ends. For the CDR3, the DNA is TGTGCCAGCAGCTTAGACGGAGACGTCGGTACGCAGTATTTT. Its translation: CASSLDGDVGTQYF.